Following are 21 T cell receptor beta chains from one sample sequenced in a study of T-cell reconstitution after alpha-beta-depleted transplantation in children. The TCRbeta library incorporated unique molecular identifiers. TCRdb independently ran MiXCR on the PCR reads; one entry per CDR3 protein. The sample contains about 640,000 distinct CDR3 sequences, 10% to 15% of which appear only once. Sequenced here: PBMCs, mostly from graft donor cells, sampled 360 days after TCRalphabeta/CD19-depleted stem cell transplant. The receptors stem from a male patient under 18 who had a stem cell transplant for acute myeloid leukemia, so the T cells may come from the graft donor.

The V and J genes are TRBV30 and TRBJ2-5, with 7 bases lining up with TRBD1. The CDR3 is 12 amino acids. The J segment lost 4 bases and the V segment lost 2 bases, leaving 1 base of the junction unmatched. Per the germline V gene, CDR1 is GTSNPN and CDR2 is SVGIG (reference sequence). The CDR3 DNA reads TGTGCCTGGAGTAACAGGGGAGAGACCCAGTACTTC. This translates into CAWSNRGETQYF.

The sample holds many counts of this clonotype. The chain couples TRBV29-1 to TRBJ2-3, with a weak D call TRBD2 (6 bases). V was trimmed by 4 bases and J by 5 bases, leaving 13 bases between them. CDR3 size: 13 residues. Germline V gene sequence: CDR1 SQVTM, CDR2 ANQGSEA. The CDR3 loop reads CSVADSGGDTQYF. CDR3 DNA sequence: TGCAGCGTTGCCGATTCCGGGGGAGATACGCAGTATTTT.

This clonotype appeared a few times. CDR3 region: CASSPWEGQVVGEQYF. CDR3 in DNA: TGTGCCAGCAGCCCGTGGGAGGGACAAGTCGTAGGCGAGCAGTACTTC. The rearrangement uses TRBV9 and TRBJ2-7; tentative D call: TRBD2 (7 bases). V lost 4 bases and J lost 6, with 23 bases in between. Germline loops: CDR1 SGDLS, CDR2 YYNGEE. The CDR3 consists of 16 residues. Drawing the rest from reference TRBV9 and TRBJ2-7, the complete variable domain is DSGVTQTPKHLITATGQRVTLRCSPRSGDLSVYWYQQSLDQGLQFLIQYYNGEERAKGNILERFSAQQFPDLHSELNLSSLELGDSALYFCASSPWEGQVVGEQYFGPGTRLTVT.

The rearrangement joins TRBV15 to TRBJ1-4; D not resolved. Germline CDR1 reads LNHNV; CDR2 reads YYDKDF (reference sequence). Trimming removed 3 bases at V and 8 bases at J, with 13 bases between. The CDR3 is made up of 14 amino acids. The CDR3 protein is CATSSLMTVEKLFF. The CDR3 DNA reads as TGTGCCACCAGCAGCCTGATGACTGTCGAAAAACTGTTTTTT.

A few counts support this clonotype. A single base separates this from a much larger clone, so it may be a read error. The chain recombines TRBV12-3 or TRBV12-4 with TRBJ2-7, with 10 bases fitting TRBD2. V lost 6 bases to trimming and J lost 4 bases; unmatched junction nucleotides: 6. CDR3 length equals 14 residues. The CDR3 DNA reads TGTGCCAGCAGCTCCGGGACTAGCGTATACGAGCAGTACTTC. Amino acid sequence: CASSSGTSVYEQYF.

This clonotype showed up many times. The genes are TRBV9 and TRBJ2-1; D might be TRBD1 (6 bases). Trimming shortened V by 1 base and J by 5 bases, and 7 bases separated the two germline ends. Germline CDR1 and CDR2: SGDLS and YYNGEE. The CDR3 runs 13 residues. The CDR3 is CASSVQGNNEQFF. Written as DNA, the CDR3 is TGTGCCAGCAGCGTACAGGGGAACAATGAGCAGTTCTTC. The full variable domain, its missing parts supplied by reference TRBV9 and TRBJ2-1, is DSGVTQTPKHLITATGQRVTLRCSPRSGDLSVYWYQQSLDQGLQFLIQYYNGEERAKGNILERFSAQQFPDLHSELNLSSLELGDSALYFCASSVQGNNEQFFGPGTRLTVL.

This chain connects TRBV10-3 to TRBJ1-2; TRBD1 is a possible D gene (5 bases). Trimming shortened V by 3 bases and J by 4 bases, and 18 bases separated the two germline ends. CDR3 size: 16 residues. Germline V gene data show CDR1 as ENHRY and CDR2 as SYGVKD. The CDR3 is CAISERRQNPLYGYTF. CDR3 DNA: TGTGCCATCAGTGAAAGGAGACAGAACCCTCTCTATGGCTACACCTTC.

This clonotype was observed at least ten times. This rearrangement joins TRBV28 to TRBJ2-4; D not resolved. Germline V gene lookup returns CDR1 MDHEN and CDR2 SYDVKM. Trimming removed 3 bases at V and 6 bases at J, with 15 bases between. There are 15 residues in the CDR3. The CDR3 bases are TGTGCCAGCAGTTTGCTTGCCGGAGACACAAACATTCAGTACTTC. It codes for CASSLLAGDTNIQYF.

The chain is built from TRBV28 and TRBJ1-1; D ambiguous. The CDR3 contains 13 residues. CDR1 is MDHEN and CDR2 is SYDVKM in the germline V gene. Between the trimmed V and J ends, which lost 6 bases and 0 bases, there was a span of 8 bases. In nucleotides, the CDR3 is TGTGCCAGCAGAGGACGAATGAACACTGAAGCTTTCTTT. It translates to CASRGRMNTEAFF.

This clonotype has more than one count but fewer than ten. The chain's CDR3 is CATSHLLAVNQETQYF. In DNA form, the CDR3 reads TGTGCCACCAGCCATTTACTAGCGGTGAATCAAGAGACCCAGTACTTC. This sequence joins TRBV15 and TRBJ2-5; 8 nucleotides match TRBD2. After removal of 5 bases from V and 2 bases from J, the junction contained 10 bases not matched to a gene. Per germline, CDR1 LNHNV and CDR2 YYDKDF (reference sequence). The CDR3 runs to 16 residues.

V and J are TRBV18 and TRBJ2-3; D ambiguous. Germline V gives CDR1 KGHSH, CDR2 LQKENI. The CDR3 consists of 14 residues. The V end was cut by 4 bases, the J end by 2 bases, with 10 bases between. Here the CDR3 reads CASSLDGVTDTQYF. CDR3 DNA sequence: TGTGCCAGCTCACTCGATGGGGTCACAGATACGCAGTATTTT.

Many counts were recorded for this clonotype. This chain connects TRBV10-3 to TRBJ2-5, with D possibly being TRBD2 (6 bases). Germline V gene data show CDR1 as ENHRY and CDR2 as SYGVKD. This CDR3 has 15 residues. V lost 4 bases and J lost 4, with 16 bases in between. The CDR3 loop is CAISALALSGETQYF. The CDR3 DNA reads TGTGCCATCAGTGCACTAGCTTTATCGGGAGAGACCCAGTACTTC.

This clonotype occurred many times. This chain uses TRBV3-1 with TRBJ2-1, with 8 nucleotides matching TRBD2. V lost 10 bases to trimming and J lost 0 bases; unmatched junction nucleotides: 14. From germline, CDR1 is LGHDT and CDR2 YNNKEL (reference sequence). The CDR3 contains 17 residues. DNA for the CDR3: TGTGCCATAGGAATCGGAAGCGGGGGACGCTCCTACAATGAGCAGTTCTTC. This codes for CAIGIGSGGRSYNEQFF.

This clonotype was seen a few times. As DNA, the CDR3 is TGCGCCAGCAGCTCTCAGCAATCAGGGGCCCCTTCCTACGAGCAGTACTTC. As protein: CASSSQQSGAPSYEQYF. This chain links TRBV5-1 with TRBJ2-7, with D maybe TRBD1 (6 bases). Per the germline V gene, CDR1 is SGHRS and CDR2 is YFSETQ. The CDR3 is 17 amino acids. V was shortened by 3 bases and J by 1 base, with 20 bases between the two germline ends.

The V call is TRBV29-1, the J call TRBJ2-5; 8 bases agree with TRBD1. The length of the CDR3 is 17 residues. With V trimmed by 5 bases and J by 0 bases, 14 bases remained unmatched. CDR1 and CDR2 from the germline V gene are SQVTM and ANQGSEA. CDR3 sequence: CSVSYTGTGWYQETQYF. Written as DNA, the CDR3 is TGCAGCGTTAGCTACACCGGGACAGGCTGGTACCAAGAGACCCAGTACTTC. Filled out from reference TRBV29-1 and TRBJ2-5, the complete variable domain reads SAVISQKPSRDICQRGTSLTIQCQVDSQVTMMFWYRQQPGQSLTLIATANQGSEATYESGFVIDKFPISRPNLTFSTLTVSNMSPEDSSIYLCSVSYTGTGWYQETQYFGPGTRLLVL.

J is TRBJ2-1 and V is TRBV9; 8 bases agree with TRBD1. This CDR3 has 16 amino acids. Germline CDR1 and CDR2: SGDLS and YYNGEE. V dropped 0 bases and J dropped 4; count of bases not matched to a gene: 6. For the CDR3, the DNA is TGTGCCAGCAGCGTAGTTGGGACAGGATCTTACAATGAGCAGTTCTTC. Its protein product is CASSVVGTGSYNEQFF.

This clonotype was counted many times. The gene calls are TRBV15 and TRBJ2-1; no clear D. Germline V gene lookup returns CDR1 LNHNV and CDR2 YYDKDF (reference sequence). V was trimmed by 5 bases and J by 10 bases, leaving 15 bases between them. The CDR3 extends over 13 amino acids. The CDR3 here is CATSPKPSREQFF. The DNA of the CDR3 is TGTGCCACCAGCCCTAAGCCCAGCCGAGAGCAGTTCTTC.

This clonotype was seen a handful of times. V and J are TRBV19 and TRBJ2-1; TRBD1 or TRBD2 may be the D gene (7 bases each). The V gene's germline CDR1 is LNHDA and CDR2 SQIVND (reference sequence). Trimming stripped 6 bases from V and 8 bases from J, with 26 bases between. The CDR3 is made up of 17 amino acids. Here the CDR3 reads CASSRGIFGGSTHEQFF. In nucleotides, the CDR3 is TGTGCCAGTAGCAGGGGGATTTTTGGCGGGAGTACGCATGAGCAGTTCTTC.

This clonotype appeared a few times. V is TRBV12-3 or TRBV12-4 and J is TRBJ2-7; the match to TRBD2 covers 10 bases. There are 15 residues in the CDR3. The junction had 7 bases not matched to a gene; V was cut back by 6 bases and J by 2 bases. This CDR3 is CASSPTSGLAYEQYF. The DNA of the CDR3 is TGTGCCAGCAGCCCGACTAGCGGGCTTGCCTACGAGCAGTACTTC.

This clonotype was found once. This chain uses TRBV18 with TRBJ2-3, with TRBD2 identical over 9 bases. CDR1 is KGHSH, CDR2 LQKENI, per germline. This CDR3 region has 16 residues. The V gene end was trimmed by 5 bases and the J gene end by 4 bases; junction bases not matched to a gene: 10. The CDR3 here is CASSSLAGAMADTQYF. As DNA, the CDR3 is TGTGCCAGCTCATCGTTAGCGGGAGCAATGGCAGATACGCAGTATTTT.

J is TRBJ2-5 and V is TRBV27; 10 bases agree with TRBD2. CDR1 and CDR2 from the germline V gene are MNHEY and SMNVEV (reference sequence). V lost 5 bases and J lost 5; bases outside the gene matches: 5. This CDR3 comprises 14 residues. DNA for the CDR3: TGTGCCAGCAGTCCCCTAGCGGGAGTTGAGACCCAGTACTTC. The encoded protein is CASSPLAGVETQYF.